The 10 T cell receptor beta chains below all came from one sample that was sequenced in a study of early T cells in non-severe SARS-CoV-2 infection. Using its own MiXCR run on the 5' RACE reads, TCRdb lists one record per CDR3 protein. The sample includes 55,000 to 65,000 distinct CDR3 sequences, approximately 13% of them seen just once. The sequenced material came from whole blood. The receptors originated from an adult who was a healthcare worker with PCR-confirmed SARS-CoV-2 infection or an uninfected control (not recorded which).

This clonotype was detected ten times or more. The chain couples TRBV7-8 to TRBJ1-4, with D maybe TRBD1 (6 bases). V was shortened by 4 bases and J by 13 bases, with 25 bases between the two germline ends. The V gene's germline CDR1 is SGHVS and CDR2 FQNEAQ. CDR3 length: 16 residues. The CDR3 DNA reads as TGTGCCAGCAGCTCCGCCATAGGCAGGGGACAAAAGGGACTGTTTTTT. Translation: CASSSAIGRGQKGLFF.

This clonotype was counted only a few times. The rearrangement joins TRBV15 to TRBJ2-3; 7 bases align to TRBD2. J gave up 2 bases and V 3 bases, and 5 bases lay outside the gene matches. The CDR3 has 15 amino acids. Per the germline V gene, CDR1 is LNHNV and CDR2 is YYDKDF (reference sequence). The CDR3 reads CATSSGGRTTDTQYF. The CDR3 nucleotides are TGTGCCACCAGCAGCGGCGGGAGAACCACAGATACGCAGTATTTT.

In this sample, this clonotype turned up a few times. The rearrangement uses TRBV20-1 and TRBJ1-2, with D hard to call. The CDR3 length is 12 residues. Trimming removed 0 bases from V and 6 bases from J, with 8 bases in between. CDR1 and CDR2 (germline): DFQATT, SNEGSKA (reference sequence). DNA for the CDR3: TGCAGTGCTAGAGATCTCGACCATGGCTACACCTTC. This encodes CSARDLDHGYTF.

This chain joins TRBV6-6 and TRBJ2-3, with D possibly matching TRBD1 (6 bases). From germline, CDR1 is MNHNY and CDR2 SVGAGI (reference sequence). V lost 7 bases to trimming and J lost 0 bases, with 11 bases between them. This CDR3 region has 14 residues. This chain's CDR3 is CASNTGQSTDTQYF. For the CDR3, the DNA is TGTGCCAGCAACACAGGACAGAGCACAGATACGCAGTATTTT.

The chain employs TRBV7-2 and TRBJ2-1; 9 bases agree with TRBD2. Germline CDR1 SGHTA, CDR2 FQGNSA. CDR3 length: 16 amino acids. After removal of 5 bases from V and 0 bases from J, the junction contained 5 bases not matched to a gene. The CDR3 region is CASSGLAFSSYNEQFF. For the CDR3, the DNA is TGTGCCAGCAGCGGACTAGCGTTTAGCTCCTACAATGAGCAGTTCTTC.

The rearrangement links TRBV7-9 to TRBJ2-5; TRBD1 matches at 7 bases. Germline V gives CDR1 SEHNR, CDR2 FQNEAQ (reference sequence). The CDR3 sequence is 15 residues long. Unmatched junction bases numbered 9, after V lost 5 bases and J lost 3 bases. The CDR3 here is CASSLLETGKETQYF. The CDR3 coding sequence is TGTGCCAGCAGCCTCCTCGAGACAGGGAAAGAGACCCAGTACTTC. The whole variable domain, remainder taken from reference TRBV7-9 and TRBJ2-5, is DTGVSQNPRHKITKRGQNVTFRCDPISEHNRLYWYRQTLGQGPEFLTYFQNEAQLEKSRLLSDRFSAERPKGSFSTLEIQRTEQGDSAMYLCASSLLETGKETQYFGPGTRLLVL.

This clonotype turned up a few times. The V gene is TRBV5-1, the J gene TRBJ2-6; 7 bases line up with TRBD1. Germline lookup yields CDR1 SGHRS and CDR2 YFSETQ. With V trimmed by 4 bases and J by 0 bases, 10 bases remained unmatched. This CDR3 comprises 18 residues. This chain's CDR3 is CASSTPETGSSGANVLTF. DNA of the CDR3: TGCGCCAGCAGCACCCCCGAGACAGGGTCCTCTGGGGCCAACGTCCTGACTTTC.

This clonotype was detected a few times. This sequence joins TRBV29-1 and TRBJ2-1; D is unresolved. This CDR3 comprises 12 residues. From germline, CDR1 is SQVTM and CDR2 ANQGSEA. The germline V and J ends were trimmed by 8 bases and 4 bases, with 12 bases remaining between them. The CDR3 DNA is TGCAGCATAATACAACGATACAATGAGCAGTTCTTC. This gives the protein CSIIQRYNEQFF.

This clonotype came up a few times. The chain recombines TRBV12-3 or TRBV12-4 with TRBJ1-5; 10 positions match TRBD1. V shed 5 bases and J 1 base; nucleotides not matched to a gene: 2. The CDR3 is 15 amino acids. CDR3 sequence: CASSAGQGSNQPQHF. The CDR3 bases are TGTGCCAGCAGTGCGGGACAGGGGAGCAATCAGCCCCAGCATTTT.

The table lists this clonotype with many counts. The DNA of the CDR3 is TGTGCCATCAGTGGAGGAAAGAACACTGAAGCTTTCTTT. The encoded protein is CAISGGKNTEAFF. The rearrangement joins TRBV10-3 to TRBJ1-1; D is unresolved. CDR1 ENHRY and CDR2 SYGVKD come from the germline V gene. Trimming shortened V by 4 bases and J by 1 base, and 7 bases separated the two germline ends. The CDR3 totals 13 residues.